The sequence of this T cell receptor (beta chain) was determined in a study of radiotherapy plus CTLA-4 blockade in lung cancer (dated by TCRdb to the late 2010s). With regard to the full study: Objective responses occurred in approximately 17% of enrolled patients, and just over 30% achieved disease control.

Focal radiation therapy combined with CTLA-4 blockade (ipilimumab) was tested in patients with chemo-refractory metastatic non-small-cell lung cancer. Trimmed from V: 1 base; trimmed from J: 7 bases; junction bases lacking a gene match: 7. The germline V gene specifies SGHAT as CDR1 and FQNNGV as CDR2. The CDR3 measures 16 amino acids from cysteine to phenylalanine. Only the CDR3 portion is preserved as DNA: 48 bases, with reading frame beginning at the first base. Results and caveats for the whole study, not just this receptor: The strongest predictors of response were reported to be early dynamic shifts in blood T cell clones along with a rise in serum interferon-beta following radiation. After treatment with radiotherapy and ipilimumab, TCR clones that came from tumors expanded in the peripheral blood.

The receptor library was made with the immunoSEQ multiplex PCR assay. In TCRdb, the immuneACCESS table is reduced to in-frame sequences with V and J assigned. These tables do not hold every clone; where another copy was compared, an unresolved V gene accounts for under half, and the others remain unexplained. Within this sample are some 25,000 clones, with about two thirds of them counted one time only. 3% to 3.5% of the sample is held by the ten biggest clonotypes. Concerning this clone itself: Its target antigen remains unknown. No base quality values were provided; no much bigger clone lies one nucleotide off.

Rearrangement joined TRBV11-2 to TRBJ2-2; 9 bases in between match TRBD2. This receptor was identified in a human donor with non-small cell lung cancer whose response to radiotherapy plus ipilimumab could not be evaluated. Sequences were derived from peripheral blood, sampled from a patient treated with radiotherapy plus ipilimumab. The CDR3 protein is CASSLGPSGTGGELFF. At the DNA level, the sequence is TGTGCCAGCAGCTTAGGGCCTAGCGGGACGGGCGGGGAGCTGTTTTTT.